These 9 T cell receptor beta chains were all obtained from the same sample, sequenced in a study of blood T cell repertoires in COVID-19. The protocol was immunoSEQ multiplex PCR, while the TCRdb copy is restricted to in-frame clones and leaves out a portion. The sample contains 150,000 to 200,000 clones, 84% of which appear only once. The sample comprised peripheral blood. These receptors were collected from an older woman with COVID-19, enrolled during active disease.

In its sample, this clone was seen once. V and J are TRBV28 and TRBJ2-3; 9 bases map to TRBD1. The CDR3 is 18 residues long. The junction had 13 bases not matched to a gene; V was cut back by 5 bases and J by 1 base. Germline-derived CDR1 and CDR2 are MDHEN and SYDVKM. The CDR3 DNA reads TGTGCCAGCAGTGGGGGACAGGGAGGACGAATAGGCACAGATACGCAGTATTTT. Amino acid sequence: CASSGGQGGRIGTDTQYF.

This clone showed up just a few times. The gene calls are TRBV5-1 and TRBJ2-7; 9 bases fit TRBD2. This CDR3 is built from 14 residues. J gave up 7 bases and V 7 bases, and 12 bases lay outside the gene matches. CDR1 and CDR2 (germline): SGHRS, YFSETQ. CDR3 in amino acids: CASSGGAGGWEQYF. CDR3 nucleotide sequence: TGCGCCAGCTCCGGAGGAGCGGGAGGTTGGGAGCAGTACTTC.

The chain uses TRBV21-1 and TRBJ1-2; TRBD1 was called by the table and not checked on the DNA. TRBV21-1 is flagged as a pseudogene. This CDR3 spans 17 amino acids. This CDR3 reads CASSKVKTQKYRYGYTF. The DNA for the CDR3 is TGTGCCAGCAGCAAAGTTAAGACACAGAAGTACCGCTATGGCTACACCTTC.

This clone has only a few counts. The chain is built from TRBV10-3 and TRBJ1-5; 9 bases are shared with TRBD1. V shed 6 bases, J shed 5 bases, and the junction held 2 bases outside the gene matches. This CDR3 is 13 amino acids long. CDR1 ENHRY and CDR2 SYGVKD come from the germline V gene. In nucleotides, the CDR3 is TGTGCCATCAGCAGGGACAGGGATCAGCCCCAGCATTTT. Protein: CAISRDRDQPQHF.

The chain has TRBV27 and TRBJ1-6; D remains ambiguous. Germline CDR1 MNHEY, CDR2 SMNVEV (reference sequence). The CDR3 sequence is 13 residues long. Deletions cut 11 bases from V and 16 bases from J, with 24 bases between. The CDR3 DNA sequence: TGTGCCCACGGTTGGATAAGGCTAGAATTTCTCCACTTT. This sequence encodes CAHGWIRLEFLHF.

This clone was recorded a few times. The chain recombines TRBV3-1 (or the pseudogene TRBV3-2) with TRBJ2-3; 8 nucleotides agree with TRBD2. CDR3 length: 17 residues. V shed 0 bases, J shed 4 bases, and the junction held 9 bases outside the gene matches. The V gene's germline CDR1 is LGHDT and CDR2 YNNKEL (reference sequence). The CDR3 loop is CASSQDYTSGSPDTQYF. CDR3 DNA sequence: TGTGCCAGCAGCCAAGACTACACTAGCGGATCCCCAGATACGCAGTATTTT.

There are many counts of this clone. The DNA for the CDR3 is TGTGCCAGCAGTATTAAGAGGAACACTGAAGCTTTCTTT. This gives the protein CASSIKRNTEAFF. V gene TRBV6-4 combines with J gene TRBJ1-1, with D unresolved. Trimming took 5 bases from V and 1 from J, leaving 8 bases between them. Germline V CDR1 and CDR2: MRHNA, SNTAGT. The CDR3 runs to 13 residues.

V is TRBV4-2 and J is TRBJ2-1, with D unclear. V dropped 1 base and J dropped 0 bases, with 13 bases sitting between them. Germline values: CDR1 LGHNA, CDR2 YNFKEQ. The CDR3 runs to 17 residues. In DNA form, the CDR3 reads TGTGCCAGCAGCCAAGTGACCGGCGGAAGCTCCTACAATGAGCAGTTCTTC. It specifies CASSQVTGGSSYNEQFF.

The chain has TRBV10-3 and TRBJ2-5, with D hard to call. V lost 4 bases to trimming and J lost 1 base, with 7 bases between them. Germline V gene data show CDR1 as ENHRY and CDR2 as SYGVKD. The CDR3 length is 13 residues. CDR3 sequence: CAISGLRQETQYF. The CDR3 DNA follows: TGTGCCATCAGTGGACTGCGCCAAGAGACCCAGTACTTC.